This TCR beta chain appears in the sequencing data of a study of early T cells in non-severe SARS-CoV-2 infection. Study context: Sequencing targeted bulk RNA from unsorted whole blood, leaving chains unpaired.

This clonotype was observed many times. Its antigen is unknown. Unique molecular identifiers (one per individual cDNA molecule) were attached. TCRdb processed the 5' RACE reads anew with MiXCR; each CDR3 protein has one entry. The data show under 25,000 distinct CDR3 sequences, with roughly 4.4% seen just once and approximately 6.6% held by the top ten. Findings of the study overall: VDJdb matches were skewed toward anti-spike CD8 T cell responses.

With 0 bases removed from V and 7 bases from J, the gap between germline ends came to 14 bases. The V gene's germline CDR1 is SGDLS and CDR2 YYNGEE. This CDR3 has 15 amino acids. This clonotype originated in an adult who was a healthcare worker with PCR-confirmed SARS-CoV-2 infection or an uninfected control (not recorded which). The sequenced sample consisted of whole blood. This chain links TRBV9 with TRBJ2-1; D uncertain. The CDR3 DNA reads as TGTGCCAGCAGCGTAGAGGGTTGGAGTTCTAATGAGCAGTTCTTC. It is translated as CASSVEGWSSNEQFF.